These 2 T cell receptor beta chains were all obtained from the same sample, sequenced in a study of blood T cells in healthy people across ages (dated by TCRdb to about 2015). Library creation used 5' RACE. Instrument used: Illumina HiSeq 2500. A second roughly 6 to 11 cycle PCR used a sample-barcoded 5' primer and a J-beta primer mix. The public reads were run again by TCRdb, first through fastp at Q25 and then through MiXCR, and only productive beta chains were kept. Identical CDR3 protein sequences are pooled into one entry, listed with their most common genes and DNA. This sample comprises roughly 2 million distinct CDR3 sequences, around half of them detected only once. The top ten hold roughly 2.1% of the sample. Sequenced: blood. The receptors derive from a woman between 40 and 55 years old in good health.

The rearrangement links TRBV2 to TRBJ2-7; 10 nucleotides match TRBD2. V lost 2 bases to trimming and J lost 4 bases; unmatched junction nucleotides: 5. CDR3 length: 15 residues. Germline V CDR1 and CDR2: SNHLY, FYNNEI. For the CDR3, the DNA is TGTGCCAGCAGTGAAACCCTAGCGGGGGTTTACGAGCAGTACTTC. Amino acids: CASSETLAGVYEQYF.

The V call is TRBV6-2 or TRBV6-3, the J call TRBJ2-5; no firm D call. The CDR3 spans 12 residues. Deletions cut 4 bases from V and 11 bases from J, with 14 bases between. Germline assignment: CDR1 MNHEY and CDR2 SVGEGT. As DNA, the CDR3 is TGTGCCAGCAGTTCCATTCGTAATGAGCAGTACTTC. Translation: CASSSIRNEQYF.